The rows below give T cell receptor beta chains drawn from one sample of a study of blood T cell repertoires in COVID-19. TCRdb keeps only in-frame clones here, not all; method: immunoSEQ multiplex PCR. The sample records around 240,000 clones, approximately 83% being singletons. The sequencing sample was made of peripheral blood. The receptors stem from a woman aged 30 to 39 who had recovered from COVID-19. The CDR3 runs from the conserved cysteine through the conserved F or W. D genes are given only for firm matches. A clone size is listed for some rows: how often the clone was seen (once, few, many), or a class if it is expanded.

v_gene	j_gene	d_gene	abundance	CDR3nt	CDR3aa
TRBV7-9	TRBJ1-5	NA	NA	TGTGCCATCTCGGTAGGTGGAGGACAGCCCCAGCATTTT	CAISVGGGQPQHF
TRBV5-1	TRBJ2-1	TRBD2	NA	TGCGCCAGCAGCTTGGGGGGACTAGCGGCCAATGAGCAGTTCTTC	CASSLGGLAANEQFF
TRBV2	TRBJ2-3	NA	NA	TGTGCCAGCACTTCAGGTCGGCGGGGAACCACAGATACGCAGTATTTT	CASTSGRRGTTDTQYF
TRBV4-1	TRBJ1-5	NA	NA	TGCGCCAGCAGCCAAGAGCAGACAGGATTCAATCAGCCCCAGCATTTT	CASSQEQTGFNQPQHF
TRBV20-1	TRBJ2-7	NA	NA	TGCAGTGCTAGTCTTAGCGGCTACGAGCAGTACTTC	CSASLSGYEQYF
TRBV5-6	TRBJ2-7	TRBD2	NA	TGTGCCAGCAGCTTCAGCGGGGTCACCTACGAGCAGTACTTC	CASSFSGVTYEQYF
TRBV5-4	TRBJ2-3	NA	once	TGTGCCAGCAGTCTGGCCGGGGTTAGTGATACGCAGTATTTT	CASSLAGVSDTQYF
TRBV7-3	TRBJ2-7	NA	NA	TGTGCCAGCAGCCAACTCGGGGGAGGCGAGCAGTACTTC	CASSQLGGGEQYF
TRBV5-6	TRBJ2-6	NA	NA	TGTGCCAGCAGCTTGGAACAGGGATCGCCTGGGGCCAACGTCCTGACTTTC	CASSLEQGSPGANVLTF
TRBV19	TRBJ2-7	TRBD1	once	TGTGCCAGCCCTCCCTCGCCCGGGACAGGGGGAACCTACGAGCAGTACTTC	CASPPSPGTGGTYEQYF